The clone carrying this TCR beta chain was counted at least ten times. Each CDR3 protein is one row after TCRdb ran MiXCR on the 5' RACE reads. The sample holds hundreds of thousands of distinct CDR3 sequences, more than 15% seen once. The data derive from a study of T-cell memory formation after mild COVID-19. Turning to the study itself: Most TCR clusters belonged to a single donor.

The CDR3 loop spans 15 amino acids. The trim removed 6 bases at V and 0 bases at J, leaving 6 bases unmatched. Germline V gene sequence: CDR1 LNHDA, CDR2 SQIVND (reference sequence). Sequencing used PBMCs or a T cell subset sorted from them (not recorded which). The V call is TRBV19, the J call TRBJ1-1, with 8 bases aligning to TRBD1. This clonotype was obtained from a man younger than 35 who had mild COVID-19 (a few samples of this study predate the infection). Cell type and time point are not known. The CDR3 region is CASRRDRHMNTEAFF. For the CDR3, the DNA is TGTGCCAGTAGAAGGGACAGGCACATGAACACTGAAGCTTTCTTT.